This record looks at one T cell receptor (beta chain) sequence and its context. Its specificity is not known. PCR primers comprised 60 Vbeta and 13 Jbeta primers. Profiled with immunoSEQ multiplex PCR; TCRdb holds only in-frame clones, not every one. There are 110,000 to 150,000 clones in the sample; approximately 80% occur only once, and 3.5% to 5% lies in the top ten. The record originates from a study of cytomegalovirus exposure and HLA in healthy donors. Study findings and constraints: TRBV6-2, TRBV6-3 and some other V segments were unresolvable in 87-base-pair reads.

Trimming pared 2 bases from V and 1 base from J, leaving 16 bases between. The CDR3 is 16 amino acids. From germline, CDR1 is SGDLS and CDR2 YYNGEE. The chain employs TRBV9 and TRBJ2-7, with a weak D call TRBD2 (7 bases). The specimen was PBMCs. The clonotype comes from a male donor in good health and CMV-seronegative. The CDR3 is CASSVGPAGTSYEQYF. DNA for the CDR3: TGTGCCAGCAGCGTCGGCCCAGCGGGGACATCCTACGAGCAGTACTTC.